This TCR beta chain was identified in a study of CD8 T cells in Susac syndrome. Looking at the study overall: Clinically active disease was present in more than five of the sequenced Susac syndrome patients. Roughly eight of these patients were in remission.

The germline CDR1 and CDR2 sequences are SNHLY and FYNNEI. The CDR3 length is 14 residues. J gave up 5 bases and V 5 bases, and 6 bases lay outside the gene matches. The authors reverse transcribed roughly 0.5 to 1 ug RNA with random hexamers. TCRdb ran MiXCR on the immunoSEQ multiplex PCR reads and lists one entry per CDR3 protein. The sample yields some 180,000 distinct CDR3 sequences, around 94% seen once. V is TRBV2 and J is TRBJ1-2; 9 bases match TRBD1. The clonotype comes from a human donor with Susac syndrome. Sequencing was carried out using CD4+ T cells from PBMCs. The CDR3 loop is CASSPDRGRYGYTF. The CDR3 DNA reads TGTGCCAGCAGTCCGGACAGGGGACGGTATGGCTACACCTTC.